This T cell receptor beta chain was sequenced during a study of blood T cell repertoires in COVID-19. Across the study: COVID-19 samples collected from the United States, Italy and Spain covered acute and convalescent phases. PBMCs, B-cell-depleted T cells, or T cells provided the cDNA or gDNA that made up the material.

Profiled with immunoSEQ multiplex PCR; TCRdb holds only in-frame clones, not every one. This table has some 380,000 clones, approximately 91% appearing once. Germline CDR1 is MNHEY and CDR2 is SMNVEV (reference sequence). This CDR3 has 16 residues. V lost 0 bases and J lost 4; bases outside the gene matches: 6. In terms of age and location, participants ranged from about 18 to 90 years and lived in about two dozen US areas. Cohort assignment relied on participant-reported clinical history. The chain employs TRBV27 and TRBJ1-5; 7 positions match TRBD1. This TCR came from a woman between 40 and 55 years old with acute COVID-19. The sample consisted of PBMCs or T cells enriched from blood (not recorded which). The CDR3 reads CASSLSHRGPNQPQHF. The CDR3 DNA is TGTGCCAGCAGTTTATCACACAGGGGACCAAATCAGCCCCAGCATTTT.